The subject of this entry is one T cell receptor beta chain. As yet, its antigen is unknown. Method: immunoSEQ multiplex PCR; TCRdb's copy keeps in-frame clones and lacks some. Here the sample spans around 2.1 million clones, around 95% being singletons. J lost 1 base, V lost 6 bases, and 9 bases had no gene match. The CDR3 has 16 amino acids. The germline gives CDR1 MNHEY, CDR2 SMNVEV (reference sequence). This entry comes from a study of shared clonotypes between healthy human individuals. Study-level results: Clonotypes not shared had lower generation probabilities than those common to all four donors.

All participating donors were Caucasian adults from Nashville, Tennessee. Sequences were obtained from naive CD4+ T cells sorted from blood. As for subset: CD45RA+ positively selected. This rearrangement joins TRBV27 to TRBJ2-3, with TRBD2 matching 8 bases. The TCR sequence derives from a man aged 18 to 29 in good health. The CDR3 protein is CASRLGAGGRTDTQYF. The CDR3 bases are TGTGCCAGCAGGCTCGGGGCGGGGGGTCGCACAGATACGCAGTATTTT.